A selection of T cell receptor beta chains follows, all from one sample in a study of tumor and adjacent non-tumor tissue in lung cancer. One entry per CDR3 protein, called by TCRdb with MiXCR from the multiplex PCR reads. The sample yields about 110,000 distinct CDR3 sequences, 75% to 90% seen once. The sample was lung tumor tissue. These receptor sequences come from a man between 65 and 79 years old with non-small cell lung cancer. Both conserved end residues are part of each CDR3. A D gene is named only where the DNA matches it firmly. Not all rows give a size; the values are once, few, many and, for expanded clones, a class.

TRBV6-2/TRBV6-3	-	TRBJ1-1	-	CASRPLVGQKREAFF
TRBV11-3	-	TRBJ2-5	-	CASNPTGVLSIETQYF
TRBV28	-	TRBJ1-2	-	CVSWPPGAPYGYTF
TRBV6-6	many	TRBJ2-1	-	CASNQLDRERFF
TRBV29-1	-	TRBJ2-7	-	CSAWGTNFEQNF
TRBV11-2	-	TRBJ2-1	-	CTSSLHVRAWASYNEQFF
TRBV12-3/TRBV12-4	-	TRBJ1-6	-	CASSLGSGNSTLHF
TRBV6-1	once	TRBJ1-5	-	CASSRGGGSDQPQHF
TRBV5-4	many	TRBJ2-6	TRBD1	CASSFQGEHSGANVLTF
TRBV6-1	-	TRBJ1-5	TRBD1	CGRSADRGHNQSQHF
TRBV10-1	-	TRBJ2-1	TRBD1	CASGRTGSYYNEEFF
TRBV4-1	-	TRBJ2-5	-	CASSTGIQQETQYF
TRBV10-2	-	TRBJ1-6	-	CASSSQMGVDNSPLHF
TRBV6-2/TRBV6-3	-	TRBJ2-1	-	CASSYMVSQLF
TRBV28	-	TRBJ2-6	-	CVSRTGGSGANVLTF
TRBV20-1	-	TRBJ2-1	-	CSEQPWRSYNEQFF
TRBV11-2	-	TRBJ2-3	-	CASSLGPDGADTRYF
TRBV11-3	-	TRBJ1-2	-	CASSLLGTRLYCYTF
TRBV10-3	-	TRBJ2-7	TRBD2	CAIRREGGYEQYF
TRBV12-3/TRBV12-4	-	TRBJ1-5	-	CAGSPGQYQPQHF
TRBV10-3	many	TRBJ2-2	-	CAISESRDATGELFF
TRBV29-1	-	TRBJ1-1	-	CSVVAERREALF
TRBV5-1	-	TRBJ2-1	TRBD1	CASSPLQGVSGAPRGRYNEQFF
TRBV12-3/TRBV12-4	-	TRBJ1-2	-	CASSLNFPGQYGYTF
TRBV4-1	-	TRBJ1-2	TRBD1	CSSSPNRGIGYTF
TRBV5-1	-	TRBJ1-6	TRBD1	CASSSQGANGNSPLHF
TRBV28	-	TRBJ1-4	-	CASSLQSGTNEKLFF
TRBV6-5	once	TRBJ1-1	TRBD1	CVCRTGTGLVTEAFF
TRBV6-5	-	TRBJ2-6	-	CGSSQQRGAGSGANVLSF
TRBV28	-	TRBJ2-3	TRBD2	CASRRAKGLGKGTQYF
TRBV20-1	-	TRBJ1-4	-	CIASLGREKLFF
TRBV4-1	-	TRBJ1-1	TRBD1	CASNQGQGWNNEAFF
TRBV29-1	-	TRBJ1-1	-	CSVLGRGRDSEAFF
TRBV28	many	TRBJ2-7	-	CASTPTGFSYEQYF
TRBV6-1	-	TRBJ2-3	-	CASSCGAVEVDTQYF
TRBV28	-	TRBJ2-7	-	CASKRLAYERYF
TRBV20-1	many	TRBJ2-3	TRBD2	CSAPLAGGPNTQYF
TRBV11-3	-	TRBJ2-1	TRBD2	CASSLLVTSGGYNKQFF
TRBV12-3/TRBV12-4	-	TRBJ1-1	TRBD1	CVSRPTGVSTEAFF
TRBV28	-	TRBJ2-6	TRBD1	CASSFWTGLYGVNVLTF
TRBV20-1	-	TRBJ2-7	TRBD2	CSARDSRFTSGLKAYEQYF
TRBV29-1	-	TRBJ1-1	TRBD1	CNHSDRGFSEAFF
TRBV4-1	once	TRBJ2-2	-	CARSIGQGGTVELFF
TRBV20-1	many	TRBJ2-1	-	CSASLGGGSPGEQFF
TRBV11-1	medium-sized	TRBJ2-1	TRBD2	CASSLAGLAGGLNEQFF
TRBV7-3	-	TRBJ1-5	-	CASSSPWGHSNQPQHF
TRBV6-5	-	TRBJ1-2	TRBD1	CVSSQGTGETANYDYTF
TRBV11-3	-	TRBJ1-1	-	CARSFRVSTEAFF
TRBV7-9	-	TRBJ2-7	-	CDSSRGTADVSEQYF
TRBV5-4	-	TRBJ2-3	TRBD2	CASSLGLAGVTDTQHF
TRBV6-5	-	TRBJ1-2	TRBD1	CTRSQGTGETANYGYTF
TRBV6-5	-	TRBJ2-1	-	CASSYSGGSGISNERFF
TRBV7-8	-	TRBJ2-5	TRBD2	CASSLASNGTGGETRYF
TRBV29-1	-	TRBJ2-5	-	CGVEGLPTYTYF
TRBV5-6	-	TRBJ2-3	TRBD1	CTSSPTDRETDTQYF
TRBV7-9	-	TRBJ1-3	-	CASSPLGRTGNTIYF
TRBV20-1	-	TRBJ1-1	-	CSFLGSYINTEAFF